The rows below give T cell receptor beta chains drawn from one sample of a study of T cell clones after liver transplantation. The repertoire was sequenced with immunoSEQ multiplex PCR; TCRdb's copy has only in-frame clones and lacks some. The table includes tens of thousands of clones, 75% to 85% detected once. This material consisted of CD4+ T cells from blood, taken 12 months after liver transplant. These receptors originate from a human patient who received a liver transplant. Some of the T cells might come from the graft donor. The CDR3 runs from the conserved cysteine through the conserved F or W. The D gene is left open where the match is weak. Expanded clones get a size class; other rows say once, few or many, or leave the size out.

>-|-|TRBV11-3|TRBJ2-7
TGTGCCAGCAGCCCCTACAGGGATTCGGGAGAGCAGTACTTC
CASSPYRDSGEQYF
>-|-|TRBV6-6|TRBJ1-1
TGTGCCAGTCGGGGAGGGTATAACACTGAAGCTTTCTTT
CASRGGYNTEAFF
>-|-|TRBV5-4|TRBJ2-2
TGTGCCAGCAGAGGGACGAACACCGGGGAGCTGTTTTTT
CASRGTNTGELFF
>-|-|TRBV19|TRBJ2-1
TGTGCCAGTAGTTCAAGGACAGTAAGGACCCGCGGGGAGCAGTTCTTC
CASSSRTVRTRGEQFF
>TRBD1|-|TRBV5-4|TRBJ1-1
TGTGCCAGCAGCTTGGGCGGGACAGCGAACACTGAAGCTTTCTTT
CASSLGGTANTEAFF
>-|-|TRBV5-1|TRBJ1-2
TGCGCCAGCAGCTTGCGGGAGTCTAACTATGGCTACACCTTC
CASSLRESNYGYTF
>-|-|TRBV7-2|TRBJ1-1
TGTGCCAGCAGCTCAGTTTGGAACACTGAAGCTTTCTTT
CASSSVWNTEAFF
>-|-|TRBV28|TRBJ1-2
TGTGCCAGCAGAGCTTACGGGGCAGGGAACCTCTATGGCTACACCTTC
CASRAYGAGNLYGYTF
>-|-|TRBV19|TRBJ2-3
TGTGCCAGTAGTGCAGCGGGTATAGGGACCAGAGATACGCAGTATTTT
CASSAAGIGTRDTQYF
>TRBD1|-|TRBV5-1|TRBJ2-1
TGCGCCAGCAGCTATTCAGGGACAGGGGGCGTCTACAATGAGCAGTTCTTC
CASSYSGTGGVYNEQFF
>-|-|TRBV5-4|TRBJ1-1
TGTGCCAGCAGCTTATCAGGGTCCAACACTGAAGCTTTCTTT
CASSLSGSNTEAFF
>-|-|TRBV2|TRBJ1-1
TGTGCCAGCAGTCGGGGAATGAACACTGAAGCTTTCTTT
CASSRGMNTEAFF
>-|-|TRBV10-3|TRBJ2-7
TGTGCCATCAGTGAGACCGACTACGAGCAGTACTTC
CAISETDYEQYF
>TRBD1|-|TRBV2|TRBJ1-1
TGTGCCAGCAGGCAAACAGGGGACACTGAAGCTTTCTTT
CASRQTGDTEAFF
>-|many|TRBV2|TRBJ1-1
TGTGCCAGCAGTGCAGGGGCTGGCACTGAAGCTTTCTTT
CASSAGAGTEAFF
>-|-|TRBV6-1|TRBJ2-2
TGTGCCAGCAGTGAAGCGCCCAAAGGCGGGGAGCTGTTTTTT
CASSEAPKGGELFF
>-|few|TRBV5-1|TRBJ1-1
TGCGCCAGCAGCTTTGAGGGCATGAACACTGAAGCTTTCTTT
CASSFEGMNTEAFF
>-|once|TRBV29-1|TRBJ2-1
TGCAGCGTGAACAGGGTCTACAATGAGCAGTTCTTC
CSVNRVYNEQFF
>TRBD2|once|TRBV7-2|TRBJ2-7
TGTGCCAGCAGCCGGACTAGCGGTAACTATTACGAGCAGTACTTC
CASSRTSGNYYEQYF
>-|-|TRBV5-1|TRBJ2-7
TGCGCCAGCAGCAGGGGACCGGTTTACGAGCAGTACTTC
CASSRGPVYEQYF
>TRBD1|-|TRBV28|TRBJ1-2
TGTGCCAGCGCTCCGACCGGACAGGGGGGTACTAACTATGGCTACACCTTC
CASAPTGQGGTNYGYTF
>-|-|TRBV7-9|TRBJ2-1
TGTGCCAGCAGCTTATCGGGGGTCAATGAGCAGTTCTTC
CASSLSGVNEQFF
>-|once|TRBV6-1|TRBJ1-1
TGTGCCAGCAGTGAAGCGCTCACCATGAACACTGAAGCTTTCTTT
CASSEALTMNTEAFF
>TRBD1|-|TRBV28|TRBJ1-5
TGTGCCAGCAGTTGGCACAGGGGAAAGCCCCAGCATTTT
CASSWHRGKPQHF
>-|once|TRBV28|TRBJ1-4
TGTGCCAGCAGTTTCGGCCAGGCCATTAATGAAAAACTGTTTTTT
CASSFGQAINEKLFF
>TRBD2|-|TRBV5-4|TRBJ2-1
TGTGCCAGCAGCTCGTTAGCGGGAGGGACTATAAATGAGCAGTTCTTC
CASSSLAGGTINEQFF
>TRBD1|few|TRBV2|TRBJ1-3
TGTGCCAGCGTAGACAGGGGCTCTGGAAACACCATATATTTT
CASVDRGSGNTIYF
>-|-|TRBV7-6|TRBJ1-4
TGTGCCAGCAGCTTAGAAGGGAATGAAAAACTGTTTTTT
CASSLEGNEKLFF
>-|once|TRBV28|TRBJ1-2
TGTGCCAGCAGTTCCCCACTCAGGGTGTATGGCTACACCTTC
CASSSPLRVYGYTF
>TRBD2|few|TRBV9|TRBJ2-1
TGTGCCAGCAGCGTAGAACTAGCGGGAGTAGAGCAGTTCTTC
CASSVELAGVEQFF
>-|-|TRBV6-4|TRBJ2-2
TGTGCCAGCAGAGGGGCAGGGAGGACCGGGGAGCTGTTTTTT
CASRGAGRTGELFF
>-|-|TRBV5-6|TRBJ1-4
TGTGCCAGCAGCAGGGTGGGGTATGTGGAAAAACTGTTTTTT
CASSRVGYVEKLFF
>-|once|TRBV5-1|TRBJ1-4
TGCGCCAGCAGCCCCACGGGAGGACGGTATGAAAAACTGTTTTTT
CASSPTGGRYEKLFF
>-|-|TRBV6-5|TRBJ1-5
TGTGCCAGCAGTTACCTCGCCGGGAGGCAGCCCCAGCATTTT
CASSYLAGRQPQHF
>TRBD2|-|TRBV5-5|TRBJ2-7
TGTGCCAGCAGCGTTAGCGGGAGGATCAACGAGCAGTACTTC
CASSVSGRINEQYF
>TRBD2|-|TRBV5-4|TRBJ2-1
TGTGCCAGCAGCTCTAGCGGGGGTGCCTACAATGAGCAGTTCTTC
CASSSSGGAYNEQFF
>-|few|TRBV27|TRBJ2-1
TGTGCCAGCAGTTTTAATCGGCTCATAGGCGTAAATGAGCAGTTCTTC
CASSFNRLIGVNEQFF
>-|-|TRBV9|TRBJ2-2
TGTGCCAGCAGCGTAGCCTGGAACACCGGGGAGCTGTTTTTT
CASSVAWNTGELFF
>TRBD1|-|TRBV4-1|TRBJ1-3
TGCGCCAGCAGCCAAAGAGGGGCCGGACAGGGCCTTACTGGAAACACCATATATTTT
CASSQRGAGQGLTGNTIYF
>TRBD1|-|TRBV19|TRBJ1-1
TGTGCCAGTAGTTCACTGGGACAGGGGAAAGACACTGAAGCTTTCTTT
CASSSLGQGKDTEAFF
>TRBD1|medium-sized|TRBV28|TRBJ1-1
TGTGCCAGCAGTTCGTCGGGACAGGGGGCTACTGAAGCTTTCTTT
CASSSSGQGATEAFF
>-|-|TRBV21-1|TRBJ1-2
TGTGCCAGCAGCAATACCCCACGGTCCGGGGCCGGGGGGTATGGCTACACCTTC
CASSNTPRSGAGGYGYTF
>TRBD1|-|TRBV28|TRBJ1-3
TGTGCCAGCAGTTTTCCCGGACAGGGTTTAGGAGGAAACACCATATATTTT
CASSFPGQGLGGNTIYF
>-|-|TRBV6-1|TRBJ1-4
TGTGCCATGCGCAGAAGTTCTAATGAAAAACTGTTTTTT
CAMRRSSNEKLFF